This TCR beta chain is from a study of T cell changes during pregnancy in multiple sclerosis. Here immunoSEQ multiplex PCR was the method, and the copy in TCRdb shows in-frame clones only, minus some. The sample shows some 110,000 clones, more than 85% of them seen only once. The sample in question was peripheral blood, obtained in the third trimester of pregnancy. This TCR came from a female donor with multiple sclerosis, enrolled in a pregnancy study.

CDR3 sequence: CASSFSDRDNEKLFF. The CDR3, as DNA: TGTGCCAGCAGCTTCAGTGACAGGGACAATGAAAAACTGTTTTTT. The chain recombines TRBV7-9 with TRBJ1-4, with TRBD1 identical over 7 bases. CDR3 size: 15 residues. Germline CDR1 SEHNR, CDR2 FQNEAQ (reference sequence). Trimming cost V 3 bases and J 5 bases; bases outside gene matches: 6.